These 22 T cell receptor beta chains share one sample of origin, sequenced in a study of blood T cell repertoires in COVID-19. TCRdb's table, derived via immunoSEQ multiplex PCR, lists solely in-frame clones and lacks some. The data hold fewer than 200,000 clones, with about nine tenths observed a single time. Sequencing used PBMCs or T cells enriched from blood (not recorded which). Source of these receptors: a woman between 18 and 29 years old who had recovered from COVID-19.

The V gene is TRBV10-3, the J gene TRBJ1-5; TRBD1 agrees at 9 bases. The CDR3 runs 15 residues. CDR1 ENHRY and CDR2 SYGVKD come from the germline V gene. J lost 5 bases, V lost 0 bases, and 2 bases had no gene match. CDR3 bases: TGTGCCATCAGTGAGTCGAGGACAGGGGATCAGCCCCAGCATTTT. This encodes CAISESRTGDQPQHF.

The chain has TRBV4-1 and TRBJ1-2; a weak D match, TRBD1 (5 bases). Germline V gene data show CDR1 as MGHRA and CDR2 as YSYEKL. CDR3 size: 13 residues. V dropped 8 bases and J dropped 0 bases, with 10 bases sitting between them. CDR3 sequence (DNA): TGCGCCAGCGGGACGGGAGCTAACTATGGCTACACCTTC. This sequence encodes CASGTGANYGYTF.

The chain uses TRBV19 and TRBJ1-2; 9 positions match TRBD1. Germline-derived CDR1 and CDR2 are LNHDA and SQIVND (reference sequence). The CDR3 length is 14 residues. V was clipped by 7 bases and J by 3 bases; unmatched bases: 6. CDR3 loop: CASTPGQGDYGYTF. As DNA, the CDR3 is TGTGCCAGTACACCGGGACAGGGTGACTATGGCTACACCTTC.

The chain has TRBV6-5 and TRBJ2-7; 9 bases align to TRBD2. CDR1 is MNHEY, CDR2 SVGAGI, per germline. The CDR3 sequence is 14 residues long. The trim removed 6 bases at V and 3 bases at J, leaving 6 bases unmatched. This CDR3 is CASSPYSGSYEQYF. The CDR3 DNA reads TGTGCCAGCAGCCCCTATAGCGGGAGCTACGAGCAGTACTTC.

The rearrangement joins TRBV27 to TRBJ2-3; D unresolved. Trimming took 4 bases from V and 2 from J, leaving 7 bases between them. Germline V gives CDR1 MNHEY, CDR2 SMNVEV (reference sequence). This CDR3 has 13 residues. DNA of the CDR3: TGTGCCAGCAGTTCCGTTTTCACAGATACGCAGTATTTT. Amino acid sequence: CASSSVFTDTQYF.

The table lists this clone with a few counts. The rearrangement uses TRBV18 and TRBJ1-2; 8 positions match TRBD1. The germline V gene has CDR1 KGHSH and CDR2 LQKENI. The ends lost 2 bases at V and 3 bases at J; junction bases unmatched: 5. The CDR3 runs 15 residues. CDR3 residues: CASSPTQQGDYGYTF. The CDR3 DNA sequence: TGTGCCAGCTCACCAACTCAACAGGGGGACTATGGCTACACCTTC.

V gene TRBV4-3 combines with J gene TRBJ1-5; 9 bases map to TRBD1. The CDR3 length is 19 residues. Germline CDR1 reads LGHNA; CDR2 reads YSLEER. Trimming cost V 2 bases and J 1 base; bases outside gene matches: 12. This chain's CDR3 is CASSQTGTGRAESNQPQHF. CDR3 sequence (DNA): TGCGCCAGCAGCCAAACCGGGACAGGGAGGGCGGAAAGCAATCAGCCCCAGCATTTT.

The gene calls are TRBV7-9 and TRBJ1-1, with a weak D call TRBD1 (6 bases). Germline V lookup: CDR1 SEHNR, CDR2 FQNEAQ (reference sequence). Trimming took off 5 bases at V and 4 bases at J, with 23 bases between the two ends. This CDR3 has 17 amino acids. CDR3 bases: TGTGCCAGCAGCCCGTTGAGGGAGGGGGGGTACCTCACTGAAGCTTTCTTT. This encodes CASSPLREGGYLTEAFF.

This chain connects TRBV4-1 to TRBJ1-5; TRBD1 is a possible D gene (6 bases). Germline values: CDR1 MGHRA, CDR2 YSYEKL. V was cut by 2 bases and J by 2 bases, with 19 bases left in between. The CDR3 contains 18 residues. The CDR3 loop reads CASSQPRGGAQGNQPQHF. The CDR3 nucleotides are TGCGCCAGCAGCCAACCCCGGGGGGGGGCGCAGGGCAATCAGCCCCAGCATTTT.

The J gene is TRBJ2-3, the V gene TRBV2, with D possibly being TRBD1 (5 bases). The CDR3 spans 13 residues. The germline V gene encodes CDR1 SNHLY and CDR2 FYNNEI. V was clipped by 6 bases and J by 1 base, with 8 bases between them. In DNA, the CDR3 is TGTGCCAGCAGCCTACAGGGCACAGATACGCAGTATTTT. Protein sequence: CASSLQGTDTQYF.

Points on this clone: Other DNA sequences from this sample encode an identical CDR3 as well. V gene TRBV30 combines with J gene TRBJ2-7, with D unclear. Germline CDR1 is GTSNPN and CDR2 is SVGIG (reference sequence). V shed 2 bases and J shed 3 bases, with 5 bases lying between them. The CDR3 is made up of 11 amino acids. The CDR3 DNA reads TGTGCCTGGAGTCCAGGCTACGAGCAGTACTTC. Amino acid sequence: CAWSPGYEQYF.

V gene TRBV2 combines with J gene TRBJ2-1; 10 bases match TRBD2. The CDR3 length is 13 residues. Trimming cost V 9 bases and J 9 bases; bases outside gene matches: 8. Germline V gives CDR1 SNHLY, CDR2 FYNNEI. CDR3 region: CASQTGTSVEQFF. In nucleotides, the CDR3 is TGTGCCAGTCAAACCGGGACTAGCGTTGAGCAGTTCTTC.

The chain uses TRBV5-1 and TRBJ2-1, with 11 positions matching TRBD2. This CDR3 is built from 15 residues. Per the germline V gene, CDR1 is SGHRS and CDR2 is YFSETQ. The V and J ends lost 1 base and 4 bases, in that order; junction bases with no gene match: 1. CDR3 nucleotide sequence: TGCGCCAGCAGCTTGACTAGCGGGAGATACAATGAGCAGTTCTTC. Encoded protein: CASSLTSGRYNEQFF. The complete variable domain, with remaining parts taken from reference TRBV5-1 and TRBJ2-1, reads KAGVTQTPRYLIKTRGQQVTLSCSPISGHRSVSWYQQTPGQGLQFLFEYFSETQRNKGNFPGRFSGRQFSNSRSEMNVSTLELGDSALYLCASSLTSGRYNEQFFGPGTRLTVL.

This chain uses TRBV3-1 (or the pseudogene TRBV3-2) with TRBJ2-3; 10 bases map to TRBD2. Losses at the gene ends were 4 bases for V and 6 bases for J; bases not matched to a gene: 13. The CDR3 runs 17 residues. Germline CDR1 is LGHDT and CDR2 is YNNKEL (reference sequence). CDR3 loop: CASSRHILAGVMDTQYF. CDR3 DNA: TGTGCCAGCAGCCGACATATCCTAGCGGGGGTTATGGATACGCAGTATTTT.

The chain joins TRBV7-2 to TRBJ2-5; 11 bases match TRBD2. Germline loops: CDR1 SGHTA, CDR2 FQGNSA. The junction had 7 bases not matched to a gene; V was cut back by 5 bases and J by 2 bases. The CDR3 is 16 residues long. The CDR3 DNA sequence: TGTGCCAGCAGCATCCTAGCGGGGGGTCCTCAAGAGACCCAGTACTTC. Translated: CASSILAGGPQETQYF.

This clone was observed a single time. The CDR3 protein is CASSHPRGSSYEQYF. The CDR3 coding sequence is TGCGCCAGCAGCCACCCCCGAGGGAGCTCCTACGAGCAGTACTTC. The gene calls are TRBV5-1 and TRBJ2-7, with D perhaps TRBD2 (5 bases). The CDR3 has 15 residues. Germline V gives CDR1 SGHRS, CDR2 YFSETQ. V was clipped by 4 bases and J by 0 bases, with 14 bases between them.

The chain carries TRBV28 and TRBJ1-2; no firm D call. The CDR3 spans 19 residues. Germline values: CDR1 MDHEN, CDR2 SYDVKM. Trimming removed 6 bases at V and 2 bases at J, with 28 bases between. This CDR3 reads CASSPLSLGERGSNYGYTF. The CDR3 DNA sequence: TGTGCCAGCAGCCCGCTCTCGTTGGGCGAACGGGGATCAAACTATGGCTACACCTTC.

The chain is built from TRBV28 and TRBJ1-2; 9 nucleotides line up with TRBD1. Germline assignment: CDR1 MDHEN and CDR2 SYDVKM. V lost 6 bases, J lost 8 bases, and 13 bases stayed unmatched. The CDR3 loop spans 15 amino acids. CDR3 sequence: CASRSNRDREIGYTF. The CDR3 nucleotides are TGTGCCAGCAGGTCTAACCGGGACAGGGAAATAGGCTACACCTTC.

This chain joins TRBV28 and TRBJ2-1; TRBD1 is a possible D gene (5 bases). Trimming removed 4 bases from V and 2 bases from J, with 18 bases in between. Germline lookup yields CDR1 MDHEN and CDR2 SYDVKM. This CDR3 spans 17 amino acids. DNA for the CDR3: TGTGCCAGCAGTTCCCCTCCGGCAGGGTCACCCTACAATGAGCAGTTCTTC. Its protein product is CASSSPPAGSPYNEQFF.

This clone came up a few times. The chain uses TRBV28 and TRBJ1-1; maybe TRBD1 (5 bases). V dropped 4 bases and J dropped 3 bases, with 15 bases sitting between them. This CDR3 is 15 amino acids long. CDR1 and CDR2 (germline): MDHEN, SYDVKM. The CDR3 sequence: CASSSRGGADTEAFF. The CDR3 nucleotides are TGTGCCAGCAGTTCCCGCGGGGGTGCGGACACTGAAGCTTTCTTT.

The genes are TRBV7-2 and TRBJ1-1; D possibly corresponds to TRBD1 (5 bases). CDR1 and CDR2 (germline): SGHTA, FQGNSA. This CDR3 region has 14 residues. V lost 2 bases, J lost 3 bases, and 10 bases lay in between. The CDR3 DNA is TGTGCCAGCAGCTTATCCGCGGGGCACACTGAAGCTTTCTTT. Encoded protein: CASSLSAGHTEAFF.

The V call is TRBV15, the J call TRBJ1-4, with unresolved D. Trimming pared 3 bases from V and 3 bases from J, leaving 14 bases between. The CDR3 runs to 16 residues. CDR1 LNHNV and CDR2 YYDKDF come from the germline V gene (reference sequence). CDR3: CATSSTFYSPNEKLFF. The CDR3 DNA follows: TGTGCCACCAGCAGTACGTTTTACAGCCCTAATGAAAAACTGTTTTTT.